This is a list of T cell receptor beta chains from one sample in a study of identical twins. One entry per CDR3 protein, called by TCRdb with MiXCR from the 5' RACE reads. The sample gives some 330,000 distinct CDR3 sequences, 8.5% to 10% of which show up once; approximately 9.3% is in the top ten. The sample taken for sequencing was naive T cells sorted from blood. These receptors originate from a woman between 45 and 65 years old in good health. Each CDR3 is given with its conserved first and last residue. Fields, in order: V gene, D gene, J gene, clone size, CDR3 DNA, CDR3 protein. A D gene is named only where the DNA matches it firmly. A clone size is listed for some rows: how often the clone was seen (once, few, many), or a class if it is expanded.

>TRBV6-5|TRBD2|TRBJ2-1|.
TGTGCCAGCAGACTCGAGCGGGGTAACAATGAGCAGTTCTTC
CASRLERGNNEQFF
>TRBV11-2|.|TRBJ1-1|.
TGTGCCAGCAGCGCAGGGATGGGCACTGAAGCTTTCTTT
CASSAGMGTEAFF
>TRBV10-3|.|TRBJ2-3|many
TGTGCCATCACCAACACAGATACGCAGTATTTT
CAITNTDTQYF
>TRBV12-3/TRBV12-4|.|TRBJ1-2|.
TGTGCCAGCAGTCCCAGACTTGGGGGCTACACCTTC
CASSPRLGGYTF
>TRBV20-1|.|TRBJ1-4|medium-sized
TGCAGTGCTACAATGGATTCGGCAACTAATGAAAAACTGTTTTTT
CSATMDSATNEKLFF
>TRBV7-9|TRBD1|TRBJ2-1|.
TGTGCCAGCAAGGGACAGGAAGACAATGAGCAGTTCTTC
CASKGQEDNEQFF
>TRBV11-2|.|TRBJ1-4|.
TGTGCCAGCAGCTTGGCCGGACGTGAAAAACTGTTTTTT
CASSLAGREKLFF
>TRBV29-1|.|TRBJ1-4|few
TGCAGCGTTGCGGTTCCGGGGGGAAAACTGTTTTTT
CSVAVPGGKLFF
>TRBV27|TRBD1|TRBJ2-2|many
TGTGCCAGCAGGATACTAGGGACAGGGGCTCTCGCCGGGGAGCTGTTTTTT
CASRILGTGALAGELFF
>TRBV5-6|.|TRBJ2-5|.
TGTGCCAGCAGCTCCCCGGACATCCAAGAGACCCAGTACTTC
CASSSPDIQETQYF
>TRBV12-3/TRBV12-4|.|TRBJ1-1|many
TGTGCCAGCAGTCAAATCGGACGGTTTGGTACTGAAGCTTTCTTT
CASSQIGRFGTEAFF
>TRBV6-1|.|TRBJ2-1|.
TGTGCCAGCAGTGAAATACATGAGCAGTTCTTC
CASSEIHEQFF
>TRBV5-1|.|TRBJ1-3|.
TGCGCCAGCAGCCCCCCGGGCGCCGGAAACACCATATATTTT
CASSPPGAGNTIYF
>TRBV5-1|.|TRBJ2-3|.
TGCGCCAGCAGCTTGGCCGGGAACCGGGATACGCAGTATTTT
CASSLAGNRDTQYF
>TRBV9|.|TRBJ1-5|few
TGTGCCAGCAGCGTGGGTGGGGCCCATCAGCCCCAGCATTTT
CASSVGGAHQPQHF
>TRBV5-5|.|TRBJ2-5|few
TGTGCCAGCAGCTCGATCACCGGGACCCTCAGGGGTGAGACCCAGTACTTC
CASSSITGTLRGETQYF
>TRBV15|TRBD1|TRBJ2-7|many
TGTGCCACCAGCGACCGGGACAGGGGTGCCTACGAGCAGTACTTC
CATSDRDRGAYEQYF
>TRBV20-1|.|TRBJ2-3|many
TGCAGTGCTAGAGTAGCACGGGAGTCCGCCGATACGCAGTATTTT
CSARVARESADTQYF
>TRBV12-3/TRBV12-4|.|TRBJ2-5|.
TGTGCCAGCAGTTTAGTGGACAGTGGGATAGAGACCCAGTACTTC
CASSLVDSGIETQYF
>TRBV7-7|TRBD2|TRBJ2-1|many
TGTGCCAGCAGCTTAGCGGGACTAGCGGCTAGGAATGAGCAGTTCTTC
CASSLAGLAARNEQFF
>TRBV6-5|.|TRBJ2-2|many
TGTGCCACAGCAGGGGTTAGCGACACCGGGGAGCTGTTTTTT
CATAGVSDTGELFF
>TRBV2|.|TRBJ2-3|.
TGTGCCAGCAGGAAACTAGTAATGGGGCACACAGATACGCAGTATTTT
CASRKLVMGHTDTQYF
>TRBV20-1|TRBD2|TRBJ2-7|many
TGCAGTGCTAGAGATCCGAGCAAAGGACTAGCTGGTGAGCAGTACTTC
CSARDPSKGLAGEQYF
>TRBV20-1|.|TRBJ2-1|.
TGCAGTGCCCCCGGGATCCGGAATGAGCAGTTCTTC
CSAPGIRNEQFF
>TRBV12-3/TRBV12-4|TRBD1|TRBJ1-2|few
TGTGCCAGCAGTTTAAAGGGGGGGACAGGGTCGTCTGGCTACACCTTC
CASSLKGGTGSSGYTF
>TRBV27|.|TRBJ2-1|few
TGTGCCAGCAGTCCGGACTCCCTGTCCTACAATGAGCAGTTCTTC
CASSPDSLSYNEQFF